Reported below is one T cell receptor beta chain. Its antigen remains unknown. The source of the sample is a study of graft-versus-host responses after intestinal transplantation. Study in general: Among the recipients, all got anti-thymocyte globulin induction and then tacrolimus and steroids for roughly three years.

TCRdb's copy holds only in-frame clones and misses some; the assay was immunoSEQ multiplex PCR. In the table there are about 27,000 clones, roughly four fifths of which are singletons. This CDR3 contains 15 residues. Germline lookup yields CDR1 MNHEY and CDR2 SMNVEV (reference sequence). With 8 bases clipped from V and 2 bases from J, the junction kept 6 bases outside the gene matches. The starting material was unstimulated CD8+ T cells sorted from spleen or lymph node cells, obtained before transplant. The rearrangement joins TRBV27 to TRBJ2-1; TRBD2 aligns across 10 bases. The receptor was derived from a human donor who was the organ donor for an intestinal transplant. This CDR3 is CASGQRGGPYNEQFF. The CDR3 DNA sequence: TGTGCCAGCGGCCAGCGGGGGGGCCCCTACAATGAGCAGTTCTTC.